This T cell receptor beta chain appears in the sequencing data of a study of T cell changes during pregnancy in multiple sclerosis. Only in-frame clones appear in the TCRdb table, and some are missing; sequencing was by immunoSEQ multiplex PCR. This table has approximately 50,000 clones, approximately 92% appearing once. The germline gives CDR1 SNHLY, CDR2 FYNNEI. V was shortened by 7 bases and J by 2 bases, with 13 bases between the two germline ends. The CDR3 is 14 amino acids. Here the sequenced sample was CD4+ T cells from peripheral blood mononuclear cells, taken in the third trimester of pregnancy. This clonotype originated in a female donor with multiple sclerosis, enrolled in a pregnancy study. The genes are TRBV2 and TRBJ2-3; D perhaps matches TRBD1 (5 bases). CDR3 protein: CASNRGSPTDTQYF. As DNA, the CDR3 is TGTGCCAGCAATAGGGGATCCCCCACAGATACGCAGTATTTT.